The present T cell receptor beta chain was sequenced within a study of shared clonotypes between healthy human individuals. Regarding the study as a whole: In contrast to clonotypes shared by all four donors, non-shared clonotypes had lower generation probabilities.

Naive CD8 cells comprised CD45RO-negative, CCR7-positively selected cells, excluding terminally differentiated effector memory CD45RA+ cells. TCRdb's table, derived via immunoSEQ multiplex PCR, lists solely in-frame clones and lacks some. The sample carries nearly 600,000 clones, nearly 97% recorded once. Points on this clone: Its antigen is unidentified.

Material for sequencing was naive CD8+ T cells sorted from blood. The receptor was isolated from a woman in her twenties or thirties in good health.

CDR3: CASSGTANTEAFF. CDR3 bases: TGTGCCAGTTCCGGGACAGCGAACACTGAAGCTTTCTTT. The chain carries TRBV6-5 and TRBJ1-1, with 7 nucleotides matching TRBD1. Germline V gene lookup returns CDR1 MNHEY and CDR2 SVGAGI. The CDR3 has 13 amino acids. With 9 bases clipped from V and 1 base from J, the junction kept 5 bases outside the gene matches.